These 14 T cell receptor beta chains share one sample of origin, sequenced in a study of cytomegalovirus exposure and HLA in healthy donors. A multiplex PCR was run with 60 Vbeta primers and 13 Jbeta primers. Only in-frame clones appear in the TCRdb table, and some are missing; sequencing was by immunoSEQ multiplex PCR. Of about 89,000 clones in the sample, about 85% are singletons; the top ten hold about 7.7%. The sequencing input was PBMCs. These receptors were obtained from a man aged 35-49 years in good health and CMV-seropositive.

The rearrangement joins TRBV5-6 to TRBJ2-2; the match to TRBD1 covers 7 bases. V shed 6 bases, J shed 5 bases, and the junction held 13 bases outside the gene matches. The CDR3 contains 16 residues. Germline lookup yields CDR1 SGHDT and CDR2 YYEEEE. The CDR3 bases are TGTGCCAGCACCGATTACGACAGGGCAGAGACCGGGGAGCTGTTTTTT. Amino acids: CASTDYDRAETGELFF.

This clone was seen just once. The chain employs TRBV11-3 and TRBJ2-5; 11 nucleotides agree with TRBD2. CDR1 and CDR2 from the germline V gene are SGHNT and YENEEA. This CDR3 spans 18 amino acids. V dropped 3 bases and J dropped 2; count of bases not matched to a gene: 11. CDR3 region: CASSFRGGSGGEQETQYF. The CDR3 nucleotides are TGTGCCAGCAGCTTCAGAGGTGGTAGCGGGGGGGAACAAGAGACCCAGTACTTC.

Concerning this clone itself: The DNA is omitted, as the CDR3 cannot be located on it reliably, and the CDR3 follows TCRdb's listing. The V gene is TRBV7-3, the J gene TRBJ1-2; whether TRBD1, the table's D call, matches the DNA was not checked. Inclusive of both ends, the CDR3 amounts to 13 amino acids. Germline V CDR1 and CDR2: SGHTA, FQGTGA. The CDR3 region is CASSSNQYFGYTF.

The rearrangement uses TRBV18 and TRBJ2-3, with 12 nucleotides matching TRBD2. Germline V lookup: CDR1 KGHSH, CDR2 LQKENI. This CDR3 is 15 amino acids long. V lost 5 bases and J lost 4; bases outside the gene matches: 4. The CDR3 protein is CASSVLAGGADTQYF. DNA of the CDR3: TGTGCCAGCTCAGTCCTAGCGGGAGGGGCAGATACGCAGTATTTT. Filled out from reference TRBV18 and TRBJ2-3, the complete variable domain reads NAGVMQNPRHLVRRRGQEARLRCSPMKGHSHVYWYRQLPEEGLKFMVYLQKENIIDESGMPKERFSAEFPKEGPSILRIQQVVRGDSAAYFCASSVLAGGADTQYFGPGTRLTVL.

This sequence joins TRBV27 and TRBJ1-2; 9 bases agree with TRBD1. CDR3 length: 15 amino acids. The V gene's germline CDR1 is MNHEY and CDR2 SMNVEV (reference sequence). After removal of 6 bases from V and 3 bases from J, the junction contained 8 bases not matched to a gene. The chain's CDR3 is CASSPGQGFYYGYTF. CDR3 sequence (DNA): TGTGCCAGCAGCCCGGGACAGGGTTTTTACTATGGCTACACCTTC.

This chain uses TRBV11-3 with TRBJ2-2; D call uncertain. The CDR3 is 15 residues long. The V end was cut by 5 bases, the J end by 4 bases, with 14 bases between. Germline loops: CDR1 SGHNT, CDR2 YENEEA. CDR3 in DNA: TGTGCCAGCAGCCCGGCCCCCCCGGGCACCGGGGAGCTGTTTTTT. Encoded protein: CASSPAPPGTGELFF.

This clone showed up just a few times. The chain recombines TRBV28 with TRBJ2-6; TRBD2 is a possible D gene (6 bases). Germline V CDR1 and CDR2: MDHEN, SYDVKM. The CDR3 has 19 residues. Trimming removed 3 bases at V and 0 bases at J, with 18 bases between. The CDR3 reads CASSFFPGTPSSGANVLTF. The CDR3 DNA is TGTGCCAGCAGTTTCTTCCCCGGGACTCCGAGCTCTGGGGCCAACGTCCTGACTTTC.

The gene calls are TRBV7-9 and TRBJ2-3; 9 bases fit TRBD2. V was pared by 3 bases and J by 4 bases, with 2 bases of the junction left unmatched. CDR1 and CDR2 (germline): SEHNR, FQNEAQ (reference sequence). The CDR3 is 14 amino acids. CDR3: CASSFSGSPDTQYF. CDR3 nucleotides: TGTGCCAGCAGCTTTAGCGGGAGCCCAGATACGCAGTATTTT.

As for this clone: Compared with germline, one end of the junction differs, possibly owing to a read error. V usage is TRBV7-9 and J usage is TRBJ1-2, with a tentative D call TRBD1 (5 bases). CDR3 length: 13 residues. Germline loops: CDR1 SEHNR, CDR2 FQNEAQ (reference sequence). CDR3 region: CSSSPAVGGGYTF. CDR3 DNA: TGTTCCAGCAGCCCAGCCGTTGGGGGGGGCTACACCTTC. The full variable domain, rest sourced from reference TRBV7-9 and TRBJ1-2, is DTGVSQNPRHKITKRGQNVTFRCDPISEHNRLYWYRQTLGQGPEFLTYFQNEAQLEKSRLLSDRFSAERPKGSFSTLEIQRTEQGDSAMYLCSSSPAVGGGYTFGSGTRLTVV.

The V and J genes are TRBV7-9 and TRBJ2-3; TRBD2 agrees at 11 bases. The CDR3 runs 15 residues. Germline V gene sequence: CDR1 SEHNR, CDR2 FQNEAQ (reference sequence). With V trimmed by 5 bases and J by 1 base, 2 bases remained unmatched. The CDR3 protein is CASSDSGRGTDTQYF. The CDR3 nucleotides are TGTGCCAGCAGCGATAGCGGGAGGGGCACAGATACGCAGTATTTT.

The gene calls are TRBV2 and TRBJ1-4, with TRBD1 matching 8 bases. This CDR3 has 15 amino acids. The germline V gene has CDR1 SNHLY and CDR2 FYNNEI. V was pared by 6 bases and J by 8 bases, with 11 bases of the junction left unmatched. CDR3 protein: CASRGQGPRGEKLFF. DNA for the CDR3: TGTGCCAGCAGAGGACAGGGACCCCGGGGGGAAAAACTGTTTTTT. Together with reference TRBV2 and TRBJ1-4, the CDR3 gives the full variable domain: EPEVTQTPSHQVTQMGQEVILRCVPISNHLYFYWYRQILGQKVEFLVSFYNNEISEKSEIFDDQFSVERPDGSNFTLKIRSTKLEDSAMYFCASRGQGPRGEKLFFGSGTQLSVL.

In this sample, this clone turned up once. The chain has TRBV6-5 and TRBJ1-1; 11 positions agree with TRBD1. This CDR3 is built from 14 residues. The germline V gene encodes CDR1 MNHEY and CDR2 SVGAGI. After removal of 6 bases from V and 5 bases from J, the junction contained 5 bases not matched to a gene. The CDR3 region is CASRIGTGGTEAFF. The CDR3 coding sequence is TGTGCCAGCAGAATAGGGACAGGGGGAACTGAAGCTTTCTTT.

The rearrangement links TRBV18 to TRBJ2-5; 8 bases are a match to TRBD2. V was clipped by 4 bases and J by 4 bases; unmatched bases: 11. CDR3 size: 16 residues. CDR1 and CDR2 (germline): KGHSH, LQKENI. As DNA, the CDR3 is TGTGCCAGCTCACTGCAGCGTAGCGGGACAACAGAGACCCAGTACTTC. Amino acid sequence: CASSLQRSGTTETQYF.

The V gene is TRBV6-1, the J gene TRBJ1-1; a weak D match, TRBD1 (6 bases). V was pared by 6 bases and J by 4 bases, with 12 bases between. Germline V gives CDR1 MNHNS, CDR2 SASEGT. The CDR3 loop spans 13 amino acids. CDR3 region: CASRETGTTEAFF. The DNA for the CDR3 is TGTGCCAGCAGGGAAACAGGGACCACTGAAGCTTTCTTT.